Sequencing of this T cell receptor beta chain was carried out in a study of T-cell memory formation after mild COVID-19. Study-level results: Cross-reactive memory appears to have joined, as suggested by some responding clones showing up in pre-infection memory. Clones contracting across day 15 to 85 had a balanced CD4/CD8 profile; later expanding clones leaned CD4+. Clones which contracted sat mainly in CM and EM if CD4+, and in EMRA if CD8+.

This clonotype was seen more than once but under ten times. Its antigen is unidentified. UMIs and sample barcodes were carried by the TCR alpha and TCR beta cDNA libraries that 5'RACE produced using constant-segment primers. TCRdb processed the 5' RACE reads anew with MiXCR; each CDR3 protein has one entry. The repertoire consists of fewer than 700,000 distinct CDR3 sequences, with less than 25% occurring once and the leading ten covering roughly 8.1%. CDR1 and CDR2 from the germline V gene are DFQATT and SNEGSKA (reference sequence). V dropped 3 bases and J dropped 4 bases, with 15 bases sitting between them. There are 14 residues in the CDR3.

This TCR derives from an adult woman who had mild COVID-19 (a few samples of this study predate the infection). Cell type and time point are not known. The V gene is TRBV20-1, the J gene TRBJ1-2; D remains unclear. The sample was PBMCs or a T cell subset sorted from them (not recorded which). In DNA form, the CDR3 reads TGCAGTGCTAGTTCGACATCAGCAACCTATGGCTACACCTTC. As protein: CSASSTSATYGYTF.